Each of the 20 T cell receptor beta chains below was sequenced from the same sample in a study of blood T cell repertoires in COVID-19. Assay used: immunoSEQ multiplex PCR; TCRdb lists only in-frame clones, some missing. The table records around 93,000 clones, 80% to 90% of them present only once. The sequenced sample consisted of peripheral blood. These receptors came from an older man with acute or convalescent COVID-19.

The genes are TRBV24-1 and TRBJ2-5; D possibly corresponds to TRBD1 (5 bases). This CDR3 is built from 14 residues. Trimming took 3 bases from V and 5 from J, leaving 12 bases between them. The V gene's germline CDR1 is KGHDR and CDR2 SFDVKD. The CDR3 DNA reads TGTGCCACCAGTGATACACAGGATGGCGAGACCCAGTACTTC. Translation: CATSDTQDGETQYF.

CDR3 sequence (DNA): TGTGCCAGCAGAGCCGGGACAGTCGACACTGAAGCTTTCTTT. As protein: CASRAGTVDTEAFF. The V and J genes are TRBV7-2 and TRBJ1-1; 7 bases align to TRBD1. Germline trimming cut 6 bases from V and 3 bases from J; bases unmatched to any gene: 7. The CDR3 consists of 14 residues. From germline, CDR1 is SGHTA and CDR2 FQGNSA.

This clone was picked up a small number of times. V is TRBV6-5 and J is TRBJ1-3; 10 bases match TRBD1. This CDR3 spans 14 amino acids. The germline gives CDR1 MNHEY, CDR2 SVGAGI. The trim removed 4 bases at V and 9 bases at J, leaving 6 bases unmatched. Here the CDR3 DNA reads TGTGCCAGCAGTTCCGGGACAGGGGAATCCACCATATATTTT. Translation: CASSSGTGESTIYF.

The table lists this clone with a count of one. V gene TRBV11-2 combines with J gene TRBJ1-1, with a possible D match to TRBD1 (6 bases). From germline, CDR1 is SGHAT and CDR2 FQNNGV. This CDR3 region has 15 residues. The V end was cut by 3 bases, the J end by 0 bases, with 11 bases between. The CDR3: CASSFSEGVNTEAFF. Here the CDR3 DNA reads TGTGCCAGCAGCTTTTCAGAGGGGGTGAACACTGAAGCTTTCTTT.

For this clone: The sample carries other DNA sequences with the same CDR3. CDR3 bases: TGTGCCAGCTCACCACCGACAGGAATGAACACTGAAGCTTTCTTT. Residues: CASSPPTGMNTEAFF. V is TRBV18 and J is TRBJ1-1; perhaps TRBD1 as D (6 bases). Germline V gene data show CDR1 as KGHSH and CDR2 as LQKENI. The CDR3 consists of 15 residues. V lost 0 bases to trimming and J lost 0 bases, with 8 bases between them.

This chain connects TRBV19 to TRBJ2-1; the D gene is possibly TRBD1 (6 bases). Germline CDR1 and CDR2: LNHDA and SQIVND (reference sequence). V was shortened by 6 bases and J by 10 bases, with 19 bases between the two germline ends. The CDR3 spans 14 residues. The CDR3 spells CASSEGNRVGEQFF. In DNA form, the CDR3 reads TGTGCCAGTAGCGAGGGTAACAGGGTCGGCGAGCAGTTCTTC.

This clone was recorded only once. V is TRBV2 and J is TRBJ2-1; D is uncertain. Germline CDR1 SNHLY, CDR2 FYNNEI. CDR3 size: 14 residues. V was shortened by 8 bases and J by 5 bases, with 16 bases between the two germline ends. CDR3 nucleotide sequence: TGTGCCAGCGGAGTGGTCAGAAAGAACAATGAGCAGTTCTTC. Protein: CASGVVRKNNEQFF.

The gene calls are TRBV18 and TRBJ1-1, with TRBD1 matching over 8 bases. Germline-derived CDR1 and CDR2 are KGHSH and LQKENI. There are 13 residues in the CDR3. V lost 5 bases and J lost 8; bases outside the gene matches: 7. The CDR3 protein is CASSATGGGEAFF. The CDR3 bases are TGTGCCAGCTCAGCAACAGGGGGAGGCGAAGCTTTCTTT.

This chain joins TRBV27 and TRBJ2-7, with TRBD2 matching over 10 bases. Germline loops: CDR1 MNHEY, CDR2 SMNVEV (reference sequence). The CDR3 has 15 residues. With 0 bases clipped from V and 3 bases from J, the junction kept 2 bases outside the gene matches. The CDR3 protein is CASSLSPSGGYEQYF. For the CDR3, the DNA is TGTGCCAGCAGTTTATCGCCTAGCGGGGGCTACGAGCAGTACTTC.

The chain uses TRBV29-1 and TRBJ2-7, with a tentative D call TRBD2 (5 bases). Trimming cost V 4 bases and J 0 bases, with 7 bases left between them. The CDR3 loop spans 12 amino acids. CDR1 and CDR2 from the germline V gene are SQVTM and ANQGSEA. CDR3 bases: TGCAGCGTTGCGGGGAGCTCCTACGAGCAGTACTTC. Its translation: CSVAGSSYEQYF.

V is TRBV18 and J is TRBJ1-3; tentative D call: TRBD1 (5 bases). CDR1 and CDR2 from the germline V gene are KGHSH and LQKENI. This CDR3 has 15 residues. Trimming pared 6 bases from V and 4 bases from J, leaving 16 bases between. This chain's CDR3 is CASSYQGAGGNTIYF. The CDR3, as DNA: TGTGCCAGCTCTTACCAAGGGGCAGGCGGAAACACCATATATTTT.

The chain joins TRBV29-1 to TRBJ1-1; TRBD1 might be the D (6 bases). This CDR3 comprises 13 residues. Germline V CDR1 and CDR2: SQVTM, ANQGSEA. V was trimmed by 6 bases and J by 10 bases, leaving 21 bases between them. The CDR3 sequence: CSVVRGTGWGAFF. CDR3 coding DNA: TGCAGCGTGGTGAGGGGGACGGGATGGGGAGCTTTCTTT.

This chain uses TRBV5-6 with TRBJ2-3; 12 bases line up with TRBD2. V shed 4 bases and J 4 bases; nucleotides not matched to a gene: 10. This CDR3 region has 17 residues. Germline V gives CDR1 SGHDT, CDR2 YYEEEE. CDR3 residues: CASSGDTSGGRADTQYF. Written as DNA, the CDR3 is TGTGCCAGCAGCGGAGACACTAGCGGGGGGAGGGCAGATACGCAGTATTTT.

This chain joins TRBV28 and TRBJ2-2; tentative D call: TRBD2 (5 bases). The V and J ends lost 3 bases and 1 base respectively, with 9 bases between them. The CDR3 extends over 15 amino acids. Germline CDR1 MDHEN, CDR2 SYDVKM. CDR3 bases: TGTGCCAGCAGTTTCCTAGCCGAGAACACCGGGGAGCTGTTTTTT. Translation: CASSFLAENTGELFF.

V gene TRBV6-6 combines with J gene TRBJ1-6, with no clear D. The ends were cut back, 6 bases at V and 3 bases at J, with 6 bases in the middle. The CDR3 has 13 residues. Germline V gives CDR1 MNHNY, CDR2 SVGAGI (reference sequence). In DNA form, the CDR3 reads TGTGCCAGCAGGGGAGGCTATAATTCACCCCTCCACTTT. It yields the protein CASRGGYNSPLHF.

This chain joins TRBV19 and TRBJ2-1, with 9 positions matching TRBD2. J gave up 2 bases and V 2 bases, and 4 bases lay outside the gene matches. The CDR3 loop spans 16 amino acids. Germline CDR1 LNHDA, CDR2 SQIVND (reference sequence). CDR3 region: CASSISSGSPYNEQFF. CDR3 in DNA: TGTGCCAGTAGTATAAGTAGCGGGAGTCCCTACAATGAGCAGTTCTTC.

The genes are TRBV5-6 and TRBJ1-6; TRBD1 agrees at 9 bases. Germline V gene sequence: CDR1 SGHDT, CDR2 YYEEEE. J was trimmed by 9 bases and V by 3 bases; bases with no gene match: 7. This CDR3 is built from 15 residues. The CDR3 sequence: CASSSAGTGFSPLHF. Written as DNA, the CDR3 is TGTGCCAGCAGCTCGGCGGGGACAGGGTTTTCACCCCTCCACTTT. Based on the CDR3 plus reference TRBV5-6 and TRBJ1-6, the full variable domain is DAGVTQSPTHLIKTRGQQVTLRCSPKSGHDTVSWYQQALGQGPQFIFQYYEEEERQRGNFPDRFSGHQFPNYSSELNVNALLLGDSALYLCASSSAGTGFSPLHFGNGTRLTVT.

The chain combines TRBV6-6 with TRBJ1-5; TRBD1 matches 8 bases. Germline V gene sequence: CDR1 MNHNY, CDR2 SVGAGI (reference sequence). The CDR3 length is 15 residues. Losses at the gene ends were 6 bases for V and 6 bases for J; bases not matched to a gene: 10. The CDR3 loop reads CASRTKDREGQPQHF. The CDR3 bases are TGTGCCAGCAGAACCAAGGACAGGGAAGGTCAGCCCCAGCATTTT.

In this sample, this clone turned up once. The chain uses TRBV7-8 and TRBJ2-7; the match to TRBD1 covers 8 bases. CDR3 length: 15 amino acids. Germline trimming cut 1 base from V and 2 bases from J; bases unmatched to any gene: 4. Per germline, CDR1 SGHVS and CDR2 FQNEAQ. The DNA for the CDR3 is TGTGCCAGCAGCTTAGGGACAGGGCGGCCCTACGAGCAGTACTTC. This encodes CASSLGTGRPYEQYF.

V gene TRBV9 combines with J gene TRBJ2-2, with D uncertain. V was cut by 0 bases and J by 3 bases, with 6 bases left in between. Germline CDR1 and CDR2: SGDLS and YYNGEE. The CDR3 is 14 amino acids. Here the CDR3 reads CASSVVRDTGELFF. The CDR3 coding sequence is TGTGCCAGCAGCGTAGTGCGAGACACCGGGGAGCTGTTTTTT.